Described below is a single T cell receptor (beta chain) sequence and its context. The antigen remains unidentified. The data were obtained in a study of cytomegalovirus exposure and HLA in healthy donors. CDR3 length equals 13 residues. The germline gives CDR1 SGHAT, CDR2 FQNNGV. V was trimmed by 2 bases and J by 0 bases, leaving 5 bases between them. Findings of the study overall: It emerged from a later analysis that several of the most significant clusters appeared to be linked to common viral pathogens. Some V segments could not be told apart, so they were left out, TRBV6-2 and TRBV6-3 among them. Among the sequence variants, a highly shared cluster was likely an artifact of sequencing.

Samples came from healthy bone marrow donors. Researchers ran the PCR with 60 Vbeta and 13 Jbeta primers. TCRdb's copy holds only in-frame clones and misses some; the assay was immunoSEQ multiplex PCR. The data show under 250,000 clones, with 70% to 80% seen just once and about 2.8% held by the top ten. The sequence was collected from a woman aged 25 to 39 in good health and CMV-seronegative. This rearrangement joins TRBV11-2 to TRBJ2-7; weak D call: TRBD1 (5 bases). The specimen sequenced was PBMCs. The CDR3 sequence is CASSLQGSYEQYF. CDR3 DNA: TGTGCCAGCAGCTTACAGGGCTCCTACGAGCAGTACTTC.